At least ten counts were recorded for the clone carrying this T cell receptor beta chain. Its antigen is currently unknown. The sample is drawn from a study of regulatory T cells in long-lasting Graves disease. Study findings and constraints: Newly diagnosed Graves' patients had higher TCR diversity than persistent ones.

Time point reported: newly diagnosed GD, antithyroid drugs for less than 3 months. The TCR library was made from RNA extracted from PBMCs. HTBI primers from iRepertoire and Arm-PCR of CDR3 regions yielded the TCR beta libraries. Per the original data handling: From all samples, identification returned some 13 TRBJ and 60 or so TRBV segments. MiXCR was run by TCRdb on the multiplex PCR reads, yielding one entry per CDR3 protein. The V and J calls, along with clone size, are taken from TCRdb and not from the paper's own processing. The table includes fewer than 400,000 distinct CDR3 sequences, 18% detected once. This clonotype originated in a female donor with Graves disease. The sample here was peripheral blood mononuclear cells (PBMCs), taken at new diagnosis, from a patient treated with antithyroid drugs.

The CDR3 DNA reads TGTGCCAGTAGTACTATGGGGGGAGAGACCCAGTACTTC. Residues: CASSTMGGETQYF. The rearrangement links TRBV19 to TRBJ2-5; a possible D gene is TRBD2 (6 bases). Germline CDR1 and CDR2: LNHDA and SQIVND (reference sequence). The V and J ends lost 4 bases and 4 bases respectively, with 10 bases between them. The CDR3 totals 13 residues. Based on the CDR3 plus reference TRBV19 and TRBJ2-5, the full variable domain is DGGITQSPKYLFRKEGQNVTLSCEQNLNHDAMYWYRQDPGQGLRLIYYSQIVNDFQKGDIAEGYSVSREKKESFPLTVTSAQKNPTAFYLCASSTMGGETQYFGPGTRLLVL.